This TCR beta chain was obtained from a study of blood T cell repertoires in COVID-19. Across the study: The origin of the acute and convalescent COVID-19 samples was the United States, Italy and Spain.

The Seattle patients, enrolled during active infection, were followed longitudinally. Study processing details: Amplification from reference gene primers served as the basis for estimated nucleated cell counts. Sequenced by immunoSEQ multiplex PCR; TCRdb stores in-frame clones only, minus some. V and J calls and clone size follow that table, whereas D and trimming were derived from the DNA. This table holds about 150,000 clones, roughly 84% found once. V was shortened by 3 bases and J by 2 bases, with 5 bases between the two germline ends. Germline lookup yields CDR1 LNHDA and CDR2 SQIVND (reference sequence). The CDR3 length is 13 residues.

This receptor was taken from a man aged 25-45 years with COVID-19, enrolled during active disease. This chain connects TRBV19 to TRBJ2-1; no clear D gene. Material: peripheral blood. CDR3: CASSITTYNEQFF. The CDR3 DNA sequence: TGTGCCAGTAGTATCACTACCTACAATGAGCAGTTCTTC.